Following are 20 T cell receptor beta chains from one sample sequenced in a study of T-cell reconstitution after alpha-beta-depleted transplantation in children. Unique molecular identifiers were used in preparing the TCRbeta library. TCRdb passed the PCR reads through MiXCR, listing each CDR3 protein once. Altogether about 580,000 distinct CDR3 sequences are present, roughly a quarter being singletons, with the ten largest covering under 45%. Here the sequenced sample was PBMCs, taken before TCRalphabeta/CD19-depleted stem cell transplant. These receptors were taken from a boy younger than two with Wiskott-Aldrich syndrome, due to receive a stem cell transplant.

This clonotype occurred a few times. This chain links TRBV5-1 with TRBJ2-7; TRBD1 is a possible D gene (5 bases). V was trimmed by 2 bases and J by 2 bases, leaving 14 bases between them. Germline-derived CDR1 and CDR2 are SGHRS and YFSETQ. This CDR3 region has 15 residues. The CDR3 here is CASSFFPDKAYEQYF. CDR3 coding DNA: TGCGCCAGCAGCTTCTTTCCGGACAAAGCCTACGAGCAGTACTTC. Full variable domain (outside the CDR3, taken from reference TRBV5-1 and TRBJ2-7): KAGVTQTPRYLIKTRGQQVTLSCSPISGHRSVSWYQQTPGQGLQFLFEYFSETQRNKGNFPGRFSGRQFSNSRSEMNVSTLELGDSALYLCASSFFPDKAYEQYFGPGTRLTVT.

This clonotype has more than one count but fewer than ten. The chain couples TRBV20-1 to TRBJ2-3; TRBD2 agrees at 11 bases. V lost 6 bases and J lost 5; bases outside the gene matches: 10. The germline V gene has CDR1 DFQATT and CDR2 SNEGSKA (reference sequence). This CDR3 has 15 amino acids. The CDR3 DNA reads TGCAGTGCCAAGGCCCGACTAGCGGGGCAAGATACGCAGTATTTT. Its translation: CSAKARLAGQDTQYF.

The chain links TRBV3-1 to TRBJ1-6; D ambiguous. CDR3 size: 13 residues. The ends were cut back, 1 base at V and 7 bases at J, with 5 bases in the middle. Germline V gives CDR1 LGHDT, CDR2 YNNKEL (reference sequence). CDR3 residues: CASSQAQNSPLHF. The DNA for the CDR3 is TGTGCCAGCAGCCAAGCTCAAAATTCACCCCTCCACTTT. The full variable domain, rest sourced from reference TRBV3-1 and TRBJ1-6, is DTAVSQTPKYLVTQMGNDKSIKCEQNLGHDTMYWYKQDSKKFLKIMFSYNNKELIINETVPNRFSPKSPDKAHLNLHINSLELGDSAVYFCASSQAQNSPLHFGNGTRLTVT.

The table lists this clonotype with a few counts. The chain combines TRBV6-6 with TRBJ1-2; 7 bases line up with TRBD1. CDR3 size: 13 residues. Germline V lookup: CDR1 MNHNY, CDR2 SVGAGI (reference sequence). With V trimmed by 6 bases and J by 3 bases, 4 bases remained unmatched. The CDR3: CASSDREYYGYTF. DNA for the CDR3: TGTGCCAGCAGCGACAGGGAGTACTATGGCTACACCTTC.

The genes are TRBV7-2 and TRBJ1-2; D unclear. V was pared by 0 bases and J by 1 base, with 6 bases between. The CDR3 has 14 amino acids. The germline gives CDR1 SGHTA, CDR2 FQGNSA. This chain's CDR3 is CASSLALVNYGYTF. The CDR3 DNA reads as TGTGCCAGCAGCTTAGCTTTAGTTAACTATGGCTACACCTTC.

This clonotype showed up just a few times. CDR3 sequence: CASSLRRETQYF. In DNA form, the CDR3 reads TGTGCCAGCAGTTTAAGGCGGGAGACCCAGTACTTC. J is TRBJ2-5 and V is TRBV12-3 or TRBV12-4; no firm D call. Between the trimmed V and J ends, which lost 2 bases and 5 bases, there was a span of 6 bases. The CDR3 totals 12 residues.

This sequence joins TRBV20-1 and TRBJ2-3, with D unclear. The V gene lost 2 bases and the J gene lost 0 bases, with 9 bases spanning the gap. The germline V gene encodes CDR1 DFQATT and CDR2 SNEGSKA (reference sequence). The CDR3 runs to 14 residues. The CDR3 loop reads CSARKAKSTDTQYF. The CDR3, as DNA: TGCAGTGCTAGAAAAGCAAAGAGCACAGATACGCAGTATTTT.

This chain uses TRBV9 with TRBJ1-1; D gene uncertain. The CDR3 is 13 residues long. Germline V gene data show CDR1 as SGDLS and CDR2 as YYNGEE. Trimming pared 0 bases from V and 0 bases from J, leaving 3 bases between. This CDR3 is CASSVDVNTEAFF. DNA of the CDR3: TGTGCCAGCAGCGTAGACGTGAACACTGAAGCTTTCTTT.

The chain uses TRBV20-1 and TRBJ2-1; D ambiguous. The CDR3 covers 14 residues. The germline V and J ends were trimmed by 4 bases and 6 bases, with 16 bases remaining between them. Germline V lookup: CDR1 DFQATT, CDR2 SNEGSKA (reference sequence). CDR3 bases: TGCAGTGCTATGTCAGTAGCTATGGCCAATGAGCAGTTCTTC. This codes for CSAMSVAMANEQFF.

This clonotype was counted only a few times. CDR3 protein: CASQGRGSTGELFF. The DNA for the CDR3 is TGTGCCTCTCAGGGTAGGGGAAGCACCGGGGAGCTGTTTTTT. V is TRBV24-1 and J is TRBJ2-2; tentative D call: TRBD1 (5 bases). The CDR3 covers 14 residues. V gave up 12 bases and J gave up 4 bases, with 17 bases separating them. The germline gives CDR1 KGHDR, CDR2 SFDVKD.

About this clonotype itself: A much larger clone differs from this one at a single base, so this may be a read error. This chain uses TRBV5-1 with TRBJ2-7, with TRBD2 matching 7 bases. This CDR3 contains 14 residues. V trimming: 3 bases; J trimming: 1 base; junction bases outside the gene matches: 4. Germline-derived CDR1 and CDR2 are SGHRS and YFSETQ. DNA for the CDR3: TGCGCCAGCAGCTCGACTAGCAGATCCTACGAGCAGTACTTC. Its translation is CASSSTSRSYEQYF.

J is TRBJ2-2 and V is TRBV12-3 or TRBV12-4, with 10 nucleotides matching TRBD2. The CDR3 spans 18 residues. V was clipped by 0 bases and J by 6 bases; unmatched bases: 10. CDR3 residues: CASSLARVLAGIAGELFF. CDR3 in DNA: TGTGCCAGCAGTTTAGCGCGGGTACTAGCGGGAATCGCCGGGGAGCTGTTTTTT.

Only a few counts were recorded for this clonotype. The rearrangement links TRBV19 to TRBJ2-5; 8 bases are a match to TRBD1. Per the germline V gene, CDR1 is LNHDA and CDR2 is SQIVND (reference sequence). V was clipped by 3 bases and J by 4 bases; unmatched bases: 7. This CDR3 is 15 amino acids long. Here the CDR3 reads CASSIAAGTGETQYF. CDR3 nucleotides: TGTGCCAGTAGTATTGCCGCGGGGACAGGAGAGACCCAGTACTTC.

In its sample, this clonotype was seen a few times. The rearrangement uses TRBV5-1 and TRBJ2-1; D is possibly TRBD1 (6 bases). Germline V gives CDR1 SGHRS, CDR2 YFSETQ. The CDR3 loop spans 14 amino acids. V lost 5 bases and J lost 0, with 9 bases in between. CDR3: CASSKGDSYNEQFF. The CDR3 DNA is TGCGCCAGCAGTAAGGGGGACTCCTACAATGAGCAGTTCTTC.

This clonotype was seen a few times. V gene TRBV6-2 or TRBV6-3 combines with J gene TRBJ2-3, with a possible D match to TRBD2 (6 bases). The CDR3 covers 12 residues. Germline V gene data show CDR1 as MNHEY and CDR2 as SVGEGT. Trimming pared 10 bases from V and 10 bases from J, leaving 18 bases between. CDR3 sequence (DNA): TGTGCCATCAGCCACCTTCCGGGGGCGCAGTATTTT. Encoded protein: CAISHLPGAQYF.

The chain carries TRBV29-1 and TRBJ1-1, with D perhaps TRBD1 (6 bases). V lost 4 bases to trimming and J lost 0 bases, with 12 bases between them. There are 14 residues in the CDR3. The V gene's germline CDR1 is SQVTM and CDR2 ANQGSEA. The CDR3 bases are TGCAGCGTTGTAAATAGGGGGATGAACACTGAAGCTTTCTTT. Its translation is CSVVNRGMNTEAFF.

CDR3 in amino acids: CASSSGGAGEKLFF. CDR3 nucleotide sequence: TGCGCCAGCAGCTCAGGGGGCGCAGGTGAAAAACTGTTTTTT. The chain joins TRBV5-1 to TRBJ1-4; 8 bases are a match to TRBD1. This CDR3 is 14 amino acids long. CDR1 and CDR2 (germline): SGHRS, YFSETQ. Trimming at V came to 3 bases and at J to 7 bases, leaving 5 bases not matched to a gene.

This chain joins TRBV10-3 and TRBJ2-7; D uncertain. Trimming shortened V by 6 bases and J by 2 bases, and 11 bases separated the two germline ends. Germline CDR1 and CDR2: ENHRY and SYGVKD. This CDR3 spans 13 amino acids. The CDR3 coding sequence is TGTGCCATCAGGGCGGACGTTCCCTACGAGCAGTACTTC. Its protein product is CAIRADVPYEQYF.

Worth noting for this clonotype: This clone may be a read error of a much larger clone one base away. The gene calls are TRBV12-3 or TRBV12-4 and TRBJ1-3; a possible D gene is TRBD1 (6 bases). The CDR3 loop spans 14 amino acids. CDR3 region: CASRTQGGGNTTYF. As DNA, the CDR3 is TGTGCCAGCAGAACACAGGGAGGGGGAAACACCACATATTTT.

This clonotype has more than one count but fewer than ten. The V call is TRBV7-2, the J call TRBJ2-7; D ambiguous. In germline, CDR1 is SGHTA, CDR2 FQGNSA. This CDR3 is 15 amino acids long. The ends were cut back, 5 bases at V and 2 bases at J, with 16 bases in the middle. The DNA for the CDR3 is TGTGCCAGCAGCGAAGGGATCCGGACCCCCTACGAGCAGTACTTC. The encoded protein is CASSEGIRTPYEQYF.